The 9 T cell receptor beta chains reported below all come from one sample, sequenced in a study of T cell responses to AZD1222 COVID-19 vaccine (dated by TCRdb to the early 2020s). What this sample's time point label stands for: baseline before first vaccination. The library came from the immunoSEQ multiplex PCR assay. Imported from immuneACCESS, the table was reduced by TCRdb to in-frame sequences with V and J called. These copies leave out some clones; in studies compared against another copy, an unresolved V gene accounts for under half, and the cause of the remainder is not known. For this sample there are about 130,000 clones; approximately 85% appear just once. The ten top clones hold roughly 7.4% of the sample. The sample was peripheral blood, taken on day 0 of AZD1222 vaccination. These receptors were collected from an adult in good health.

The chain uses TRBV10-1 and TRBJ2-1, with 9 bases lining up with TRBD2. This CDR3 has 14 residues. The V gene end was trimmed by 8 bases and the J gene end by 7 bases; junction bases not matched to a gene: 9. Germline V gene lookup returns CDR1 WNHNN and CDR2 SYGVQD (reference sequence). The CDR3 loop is CASAKAGGSNEQFF. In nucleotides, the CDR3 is TGCGCCAGCGCGAAAGCGGGAGGCTCGAATGAGCAGTTCTTC.

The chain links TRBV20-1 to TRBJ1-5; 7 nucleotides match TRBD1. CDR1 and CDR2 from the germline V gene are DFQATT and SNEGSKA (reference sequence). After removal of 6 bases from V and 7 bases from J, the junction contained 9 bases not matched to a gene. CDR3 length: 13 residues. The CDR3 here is CSASRQGGQPQHF. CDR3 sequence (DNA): TGCAGTGCCAGTCGACAGGGCGGACAGCCCCAGCATTTT.

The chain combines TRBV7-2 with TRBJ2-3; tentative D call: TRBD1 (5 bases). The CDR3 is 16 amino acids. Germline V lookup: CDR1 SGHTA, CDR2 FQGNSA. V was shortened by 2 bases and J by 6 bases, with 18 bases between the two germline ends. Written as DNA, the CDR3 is TGTGCCAGCAGCTTATTCTTAGGCAGGGCGTCCGATACGCAGTATTTT. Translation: CASSLFLGRASDTQYF. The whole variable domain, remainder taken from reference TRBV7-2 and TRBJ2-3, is GAGVSQSPSNKVTEKGKDVELRCDPISGHTALYWYRQSLGQGLEFLIYFQGNSAPDKSGLPSDRFSAERTGGSVSTLTIQRTQQEDSAVYLCASSLFLGRASDTQYFGPGTRLTVL.

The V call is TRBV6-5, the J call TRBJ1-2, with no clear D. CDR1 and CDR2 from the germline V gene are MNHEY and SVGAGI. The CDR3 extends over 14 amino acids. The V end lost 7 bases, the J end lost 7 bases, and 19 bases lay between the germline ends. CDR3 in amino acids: CASTKTGLGSGYTF. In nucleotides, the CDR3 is TGTGCCAGCACCAAGACCGGTCTTGGGAGTGGCTACACCTTC.

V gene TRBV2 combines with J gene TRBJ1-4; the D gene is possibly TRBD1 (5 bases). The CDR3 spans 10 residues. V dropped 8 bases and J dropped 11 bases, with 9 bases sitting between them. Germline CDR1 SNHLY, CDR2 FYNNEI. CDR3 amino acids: CASGDPKLFF. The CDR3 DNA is TGTGCCAGCGGGGACCCCAAACTGTTTTTT.

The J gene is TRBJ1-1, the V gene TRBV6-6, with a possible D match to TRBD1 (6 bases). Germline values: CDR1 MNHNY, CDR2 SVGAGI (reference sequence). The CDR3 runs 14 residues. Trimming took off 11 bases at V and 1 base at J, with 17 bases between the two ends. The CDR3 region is CAAKGPRGNTEAFF. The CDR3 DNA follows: TGTGCCGCAAAGGGGCCCAGGGGGAACACTGAAGCTTTCTTT.

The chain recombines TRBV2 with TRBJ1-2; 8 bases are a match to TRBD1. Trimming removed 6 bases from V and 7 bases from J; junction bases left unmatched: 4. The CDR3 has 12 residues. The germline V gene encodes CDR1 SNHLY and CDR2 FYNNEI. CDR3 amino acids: CASRSGGVGYTF. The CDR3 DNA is TGTGCCAGCAGATCAGGGGGCGTTGGCTACACCTTC.

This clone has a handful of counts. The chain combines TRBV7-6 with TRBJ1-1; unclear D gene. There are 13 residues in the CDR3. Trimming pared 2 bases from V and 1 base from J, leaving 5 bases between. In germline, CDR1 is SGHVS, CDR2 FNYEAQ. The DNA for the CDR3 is TGTGCCAGCAGCTTAAAGGAGAACACTGAAGCTTTCTTT. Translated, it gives CASSLKENTEAFF. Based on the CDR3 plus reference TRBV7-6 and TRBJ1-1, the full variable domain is GAGVSQSPRYKVTKRGQDVALRCDPISGHVSLYWYRQALGQGPEFLTYFNYEAQQDKSGLPNDRFSAERPEGSISTLTIQRTEQRDSAMYRCASSLKENTEAFFGQGTRLTVV.

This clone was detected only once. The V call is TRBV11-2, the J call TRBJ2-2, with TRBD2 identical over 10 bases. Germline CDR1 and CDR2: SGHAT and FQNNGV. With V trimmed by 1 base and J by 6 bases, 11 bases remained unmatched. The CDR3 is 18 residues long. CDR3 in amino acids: CASSLGLQGTSAAGELFF. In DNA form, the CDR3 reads TGTGCCAGCAGCTTAGGTCTACAGGGGACTAGCGCGGCCGGGGAGCTGTTTTTT.